This T cell receptor (beta chain) was found in a study of cytomegalovirus exposure and HLA in healthy donors. Overall study context: A subsequent analysis reported that the 100 to 150 validation repertoires were produced on the same platform that had also been used for the approximately 700 first-cohort repertoires. Study results and caveats: According to the study, 160 or so TCR beta chains were cytomegalovirus-associated. Rarity marked most TCR sequences, yet some public TCRs occurred in many donors. Cytomegalovirus status was reportedly diagnosed by the classifier with high sensitivity and specificity.

Trimming shortened V by 0 bases and J by 3 bases, and 14 bases separated the two germline ends. CDR1 MNHNY and CDR2 SVGAGI come from the germline V gene (reference sequence). This CDR3 region has 16 residues. Notes on this clone: Its target is unknown.

Data came from immunoSEQ multiplex PCR; TCRdb stores just in-frame clones and leaves some out. Among roughly 110,000 clones listed, around 90% were seen once. The J gene is TRBJ1-2, the V gene TRBV6-6; weak D call: TRBD1 (5 bases). The sequencing sample was made of PBMCs. The TCR originated in a woman between 18 and 29 years old in good health and CMV-seropositive. CDR3 amino acids: CASSYSGRVVYYGYTF. CDR3 sequence (DNA): TGTGCCAGCAGTTACTCGGGCAGGGTGGTATACTATGGCTACACCTTC.